Each of the 29 T cell receptor beta chains below was sequenced from the same sample in a study of CD8+ T cells in alopecia areata. Reverse transcribed after extraction, RNA yielded cDNA as the sequencing template. Method: immunoSEQ multiplex PCR; TCRdb's copy keeps in-frame clones and lacks some. The table has 210,000 or so clones, just over 65% seen once; the top ten hold about 1.2%. The treatment: oral pan-JAK inhibitor, 5-10 mg twice daily. Sequenced here: CD4+ T cells sorted from blood, sampled between weeks 43 and 45, from a patient treated with tofacitinib. The receptor set was obtained from a human donor with alopecia areata.

Comment on this clone: At the DNA level, this CDR3 is encoded by other sequences in the same sample as well. V usage is TRBV25-1 and J usage is TRBJ1-2, with D unclear. This CDR3 has 11 amino acids. CDR1 is MGHDK and CDR2 is SYGVNS in the germline V gene. V gave up 2 bases and J gave up 7 bases, with 5 bases separating them. CDR3 DNA sequence: TGTGCCAGCAGTGAAGTGGGTGGCTACACCTTC. It is translated as CASSEVGGYTF.

The CDR3 sequence: CASSLQGASSYEQYF. The CDR3 region has the DNA TGTGCCAGCAGCTTACAAGGGGCCAGCTCCTACGAGCAGTACTTC. V is TRBV7-9 and J is TRBJ2-7, with a weak D call TRBD1 (5 bases). Trimming removed 2 bases from V and 0 bases from J, with 11 bases in between. The CDR3 totals 15 residues. Looked up from germline, CDR1 is SEHNR and CDR2 is FQNEAQ (reference sequence).

The rearrangement links TRBV27 to TRBJ2-5, with D maybe TRBD1 (5 bases). The CDR3 has 12 residues. Germline V gives CDR1 MNHEY, CDR2 SMNVEV (reference sequence). V was shortened by 3 bases and J by 7 bases, with 9 bases between the two germline ends. The CDR3 spells CASSLGQGTQYF. For the CDR3, the DNA is TGTGCCAGCAGTTTGGGTCAGGGGACCCAGTACTTC.

The genes are TRBV5-4 and TRBJ2-7; D is perhaps TRBD2 (6 bases). This CDR3 has 15 amino acids. Germline CDR1 and CDR2: SGHNT and YYREEE (reference sequence). V was clipped by 0 bases and J by 3 bases, with 13 bases between them. As DNA, the CDR3 is TGTGCCAGCAGCTTGGCCGGAGGGTTGAACTACGAGCAGTACTTC. Protein product: CASSLAGGLNYEQYF. The complete variable domain, with remaining parts taken from reference TRBV5-4 and TRBJ2-7, reads ETGVTQSPTHLIKTRGQQVTLRCSSQSGHNTVSWYQQALGQGPQFIFQYYREEENGRGNFPPRFSGLQFPNYSSELNVNALELDDSALYLCASSLAGGLNYEQYFGPGTRLTVT.

The V and J genes are TRBV29-1 and TRBJ2-3; 9 positions match TRBD1. Germline V gene lookup returns CDR1 SQVTM and CDR2 ANQGSEA. CDR3 length: 13 amino acids. The junction had 7 bases not matched to a gene; V was cut back by 4 bases and J by 8 bases. CDR3 bases: TGCAGCGTTGGGGACAGGGCAGTCATTACGCAGTATTTT. It translates to CSVGDRAVITQYF.

In this sample, this clone turned up a few times. The chain joins TRBV29-1 to TRBJ1-2; D is unresolved. Trimming took 7 bases from V and 5 from J, leaving 14 bases between them. Germline V gene sequence: CDR1 SQVTM, CDR2 ANQGSEA. CDR3 size: 12 residues. Written as DNA, the CDR3 is TGCAGCGCCCAAGGACTTCGATATGGCTACACCTTC. Its translation is CSAQGLRYGYTF.

A remark on this clone: In the same sample, other DNA sequences code for this CDR3. The CDR3 DNA is TGTGCCAGCAGTGAACGGAATGAGCAGTTCTTC. Translation gives CASSERNEQFF. The chain uses TRBV2 and TRBJ2-1; D remains ambiguous. CDR1 and CDR2 (germline): SNHLY, FYNNEI. V was pared by 2 bases and J by 7 bases, with 3 bases between. The CDR3 covers 11 residues. The full variable domain, with the rest looked up from reference TRBV2 and TRBJ2-1, is EPEVTQTPSHQVTQMGQEVILRCVPISNHLYFYWYRQILGQKVEFLVSFYNNEISEKSEIFDDQFSVERPDGSNFTLKIRSTKLEDSAMYFCASSERNEQFFGPGTRLTVL.

The V gene is TRBV30, the J gene TRBJ2-2, with D perhaps TRBD1 (5 bases). V was cut by 5 bases and J by 2 bases, with 9 bases left in between. Germline V lookup: CDR1 GTSNPN, CDR2 SVGIG (reference sequence). The CDR3 consists of 13 residues. CDR3 nucleotides: TGTGCCTGGGATACAGGAAACACCGGGGAGCTGTTTTTT. Translating gives CAWDTGNTGELFF.

This clone was detected many times. Here the CDR3 DNA reads TGTGCCAGCAGCTTGGCGGGCAGGGGTGTATCCTACGAGCAGTACTTC. Amino acids: CASSLAGRGVSYEQYF. The genes are TRBV5-6 and TRBJ2-7; tentative D call: TRBD1 (6 bases). Trimming cost V 0 bases and J 1 base, with 14 bases left between them. This CDR3 is 16 amino acids long. The V gene's germline CDR1 is SGHDT and CDR2 YYEEEE.

Concerning this clone: One end of the junction does not line up with germline, which may come from a read error. The chain links TRBV19 to TRBJ1-1, with D possibly being TRBD1 (6 bases). CDR1 is LNHDA and CDR2 is SQIVND in the germline V gene (reference sequence). This CDR3 is 15 amino acids long. The CDR3 DNA is TGTGCAAGTAGTAACGCCCCGGGGGCCTACACTGAAGCTTTCTTT. Encoded protein: CASSNAPGAYTEAFF.

A few counts support this clone. The chain recombines TRBV7-2 with TRBJ1-2, with TRBD1 matching over 9 bases. Trimming took 6 bases from V and 5 from J; bases not matched to a gene: 10. The CDR3 runs to 15 residues. CDR1 and CDR2 from the germline V gene are SGHTA and FQGNSA. CDR3: CASSRQGTGFYGYTF. CDR3 nucleotide sequence: TGTGCCAGCAGTCGCCAGGGGACAGGGTTTTATGGCTACACCTTC.

CDR3 sequence (DNA): TGTGCCAGCAGTTCAGTAGGAGGGTCTAATTCACCCCTCCACTTT. Protein: CASSSVGGSNSPLHF. The chain links TRBV27 to TRBJ1-6; no clear D gene. The ends were cut back, 4 bases at V and 6 bases at J, with 13 bases in the middle. The germline gives CDR1 MNHEY, CDR2 SMNVEV (reference sequence). The length of the CDR3 is 15 residues.

The chain employs TRBV29-1 and TRBJ2-3; perhaps TRBD1 as D (5 bases). The CDR3 sequence is 13 residues long. V lost 3 bases and J lost 2, with 9 bases in between. CDR1 and CDR2 from the germline V gene are SQVTM and ANQGSEA. The DNA of the CDR3 is TGCAGCGTTGAGACAGATTCCACAGATACGCAGTATTTT. As protein: CSVETDSTDTQYF.

The DNA of the CDR3 is TGTGCCAGCATGGGTCCCAAAGCTAACTATGGCTACACCTTC. It is translated as CASMGPKANYGYTF. The chain joins TRBV2 to TRBJ1-2, with D unresolved. V gave up 7 bases and J gave up 0 bases, with 12 bases separating them. Germline CDR1 and CDR2: SNHLY and FYNNEI. The CDR3 runs to 14 residues.

The rearrangement joins TRBV6-5 to TRBJ1-1, with a possible D match to TRBD1 (6 bases). With 0 bases removed from V and 5 bases from J, the gap between germline ends came to 10 bases. The V gene's germline CDR1 is MNHEY and CDR2 SVGAGI. The CDR3 is 14 amino acids. Here the CDR3 reads CASSYSPGDTEAFF. The DNA of the CDR3 is TGTGCCAGCAGTTACTCGCCAGGGGATACTGAAGCTTTCTTT.

This clone turned up a few times. This chain uses TRBV9 with TRBJ1-1; D possibly corresponds to TRBD1 (5 bases). Germline V gene lookup returns CDR1 SGDLS and CDR2 YYNGEE. V was trimmed by 3 bases and J by 5 bases, leaving 11 bases between them. This CDR3 spans 13 amino acids. The CDR3 sequence: CASSAGTGTEAFF. CDR3 in DNA: TGTGCCAGCAGCGCAGGGACGGGGACTGAAGCTTTCTTT.

This clone was picked up one time. This chain connects TRBV20-1 to TRBJ1-1; tentatively, D is TRBD1 (5 bases). This CDR3 region has 11 residues. Germline assignment: CDR1 DFQATT and CDR2 SNEGSKA (reference sequence). V was clipped by 3 bases and J by 10 bases, with 12 bases between them. Here the CDR3 reads CSASGSGGAFF. The DNA of the CDR3 is TGCAGTGCTAGCGGTTCGGGGGGAGCTTTCTTT.

The V gene is TRBV6-5, the J gene TRBJ1-6, with D perhaps TRBD1 (5 bases). Germline V CDR1 and CDR2: MNHEY, SVGAGI. The germline V and J ends were trimmed by 5 bases and 7 bases, with 12 bases remaining between them. The CDR3 covers 14 residues. CDR3 region: CASSEQKGNSPLHF. The CDR3 nucleotides are TGTGCCAGCAGTGAACAAAAGGGGAATTCACCCCTCCACTTT.

This clone was observed a handful of times. V is TRBV29-1 and J is TRBJ2-7; D is unresolved. Looked up from germline, CDR1 is SQVTM and CDR2 is ANQGSEA. The V end lost 0 bases, the J end lost 3 bases, and 9 bases lay between the germline ends. The CDR3 has 13 amino acids. CDR3 sequence (DNA): TGCAGCGTTGAAGAGAGCCTGGGCTACGAGCAGTACTTC. Translating gives CSVEESLGYEQYF.

This chain uses TRBV4-3 with TRBJ2-3, with 10 bases aligning to TRBD2. After removal of 3 bases from V and 2 bases from J, the junction contained 5 bases not matched to a gene. The CDR3 runs to 16 residues. Looked up from germline, CDR1 is LGHNA and CDR2 is YSLEER. The CDR3 here is CASSHSLAGDTDTQYF. The CDR3 DNA follows: TGCGCCAGCAGCCATTCGCTAGCGGGGGACACAGATACGCAGTATTTT.

About this clone: The sample holds other DNA sequences that translate to the same CDR3. This rearrangement joins TRBV7-2 to TRBJ2-4; 9 bases map to TRBD1. J gave up 0 bases and V 5 bases, and 5 bases lay outside the gene matches. The CDR3 spans 16 residues. Germline V gene lookup returns CDR1 SGHTA and CDR2 FQGNSA. In nucleotides, the CDR3 is TGTGCCAGCAGCCCGGGGACAGGGAGAGCCAAAAACATTCAGTACTTC. Protein: CASSPGTGRAKNIQYF.

The V and J genes are TRBV6-1 and TRBJ2-7; D not resolved. The CDR3 runs 13 residues. Germline V CDR1 and CDR2: MNHNS, SASEGT. Trimming removed 3 bases from V and 4 bases from J, with 10 bases in between. The chain's CDR3 is CASSEGGTYEQYF. Here the CDR3 DNA reads TGTGCCAGCAGTGAGGGCGGAACGTACGAGCAGTACTTC.

This clone has just a few counts. The chain recombines TRBV7-2 with TRBJ1-5; a possible D gene is TRBD1 (5 bases). Germline-derived CDR1 and CDR2 are SGHTA and FQGNSA. The CDR3 length is 17 residues. The V end lost 5 bases, the J end lost 1 base, and 18 bases lay between the germline ends. The CDR3 DNA is TGTGCCAGCAGCCCTCAGGGCGGGGGATGGAGCAATCAGCCCCAGCATTTT. This gives the protein CASSPQGGGWSNQPQHF.

This chain joins TRBV23-1 and TRBJ1-2; TRBD1 matches at 9 bases. TRBV23-1 is sorted into the ORF group, with uncertain function. The J segment lost 8 bases and the V segment lost 2 bases, leaving 3 bases of the junction unmatched. This CDR3 contains 13 residues. CDR3 coding DNA: TGCGCCAGCAGTCAAGATACAGGGGGCGGCTACACCTTC. Translation gives CASSQDTGGGYTF.

The rearrangement uses TRBV11-2 and TRBJ1-5; 8 bases line up with TRBD1. Trimming at V came to 5 bases and at J to 9 bases, leaving 6 bases not matched to a gene. This CDR3 has 13 amino acids. The V gene's germline CDR1 is SGHAT and CDR2 FQNNGV. CDR3 protein: CASSLGQERPQHF. The CDR3, as DNA: TGTGCCAGCAGCCTGGGACAGGAGAGGCCCCAGCATTTT.

CDR3 residues: CASSSGRVVGANVLTF. The DNA for the CDR3 is TGTGCCAGCAGCTCGGGAAGGGTCGTCGGGGCCAACGTCCTGACTTTC. This chain uses TRBV5-4 with TRBJ2-6; tentative D call: TRBD2 (5 bases). The germline V gene encodes CDR1 SGHNT and CDR2 YYREEE (reference sequence). Trimming removed 3 bases at V and 4 bases at J, with 14 bases between. This CDR3 is built from 16 residues.

This clone has just a few counts. The chain is built from TRBV6-5 and TRBJ2-7; 12 bases agree with TRBD2. The germline CDR1 and CDR2 sequences are MNHEY and SVGAGI. This CDR3 region has 14 residues. V was clipped by 6 bases and J by 5 bases; unmatched bases: 5. The CDR3 bases are TGTGCCAGCAGAACCGGACTAGCGGGGCACGAGCAGTACTTC. The encoded protein is CASRTGLAGHEQYF.

V is TRBV29-1 and J is TRBJ2-7; possibly TRBD1 or TRBD2 for D (5 bases each). CDR3 length: 17 residues. V lost 4 bases and J 2 bases, leaving 24 bases between the germline ends. Germline V gives CDR1 SQVTM, CDR2 ANQGSEA. The CDR3, as DNA: TGCAGCGTTGCCGCTACTCATTCCGGGACGAAAACCTACGAGCAGTACTTC. This sequence encodes CSVAATHSGTKTYEQYF.

This chain joins TRBV7-2 and TRBJ2-5; TRBD2 might be the D (5 bases). The V end was cut by 6 bases, the J end by 4 bases, with 15 bases between. The CDR3 length is 14 residues. Germline V gene data show CDR1 as SGHTA and CDR2 as FQGNSA. In nucleotides, the CDR3 is TGTGCCAGCAGTGCAGGACTGCCGGGAGAGACCCAGTACTTC. Amino acids: CASSAGLPGETQYF.